Presented here are 10 T cell receptor beta chains from one specimen sequenced in a study of long-term antiretroviral therapy in people with HIV. Survey level was the resolution at which the v3.0 immunoSEQ assay ran. TCRdb's table, derived via immunoSEQ multiplex PCR, lists solely in-frame clones and lacks some. The sample records some 34,000 clones, about 96% being singletons. The sample was unsorted PBMCs, taken about 6.6 years after starting antiretroviral therapy. These TCRs come from a man aged 25 to 40 with HIV.

The chain carries TRBV19 and TRBJ1-5, with D uncertain. CDR1 and CDR2 from the germline V gene are LNHDA and SQIVND (reference sequence). This CDR3 is built from 15 residues. V lost 3 bases, J lost 2 bases, and 11 bases lay in between. CDR3 nucleotide sequence: TGTGCCAGTAGTATGACACCCTGGGGCAATCAGCCCCAGCATTTT. Its protein product is CASSMTPWGNQPQHF.

The chain joins TRBV4-1 to TRBJ2-5; tentatively, D is TRBD1 (5 bases). The ends were cut back, 4 bases at V and 5 bases at J, with 17 bases in the middle. Germline CDR1 reads MGHRA; CDR2 reads YSYEKL. The CDR3 is 15 amino acids. CDR3 bases: TGCGCCAGCAGCCTCACCAGGGATTGGCGGGAGACCCAGTACTTC. Protein: CASSLTRDWRETQYF.

This chain connects TRBV5-4 to TRBJ1-1, with unresolved D. V was pared by 1 base and J by 8 bases, with 9 bases between. This CDR3 has 12 residues. Germline loops: CDR1 SGHNT, CDR2 YYREEE (reference sequence). The CDR3 nucleotides are TGTGCCAGCAGCTTGTGGAAGGAAGAAGCTTTCTTT. This codes for CASSLWKEEAFF.

The genes are TRBV5-1 and TRBJ1-5; D not resolved. Germline V CDR1 and CDR2: SGHRS, YFSETQ. The CDR3 has 13 amino acids. Trimming took 4 bases from V and 6 from J, leaving 11 bases between them. The CDR3 DNA is TGCGCCAGCAGCAATGAACCTGGTCAGCCCCAGCATTTT. As protein: CASSNEPGQPQHF.

The rearrangement uses TRBV7-9 and TRBJ1-1; no reliable D call. The length of the CDR3 is 15 residues. Trimming took 0 bases from V and 0 from J, leaving 8 bases between them. Germline CDR1 reads SEHNR; CDR2 reads FQNEAQ (reference sequence). The DNA of the CDR3 is TGTGCCAGCAGCTTAGCGCCGGGCATGAACACTGAAGCTTTCTTT. Translating gives CASSLAPGMNTEAFF.

The chain recombines TRBV2 with TRBJ1-4; 7 bases are shared with TRBD1. Germline V gene data show CDR1 as SNHLY and CDR2 as FYNNEI. V lost 0 bases and J lost 5; bases outside the gene matches: 9. The CDR3 is 17 amino acids. CDR3 amino acids: CASSEAYRGPLNEKLFF. The CDR3 DNA reads TGTGCCAGCAGTGAAGCGTACAGGGGCCCCCTCAATGAAAAACTGTTTTTT.

The rearrangement uses TRBV15 and TRBJ2-7, with 9 bases aligning to TRBD1. Germline lookup yields CDR1 LNHNV and CDR2 YYDKDF (reference sequence). This CDR3 region has 16 residues. Trimming took 3 bases from V and 4 from J; bases not matched to a gene: 10. DNA for the CDR3: TGTGCCACCAGCAGGGGACAGGGATCGCCAAGGTACGAGCAGTACTTC. Translated: CATSRGQGSPRYEQYF.

The chain combines TRBV4-1 with TRBJ2-7; 8 nucleotides agree with TRBD2. Germline values: CDR1 MGHRA, CDR2 YSYEKL. The CDR3 has 15 residues. Germline trimming cut 0 bases from V and 3 bases from J; bases unmatched to any gene: 4. The CDR3 here is CASSQDRGGLYEQYF. CDR3 nucleotide sequence: TGCGCCAGCAGCCAAGATCGGGGGGGGCTCTACGAGCAGTACTTC.

V and J are TRBV7-2 and TRBJ1-3; D not resolved. The V end was cut by 4 bases, the J end by 4 bases, with 11 bases between. The CDR3 length is 14 residues. Germline loops: CDR1 SGHTA, CDR2 FQGNSA. This CDR3 reads CASSSVSAGNTIYF. As DNA, the CDR3 is TGTGCCAGCAGCTCTGTCTCCGCGGGAAACACCATATATTTT.

V and J are TRBV9 and TRBJ2-3, with D hard to call. V gave up 2 bases and J gave up 2 bases, with 9 bases separating them. The CDR3 totals 14 residues. Germline loops: CDR1 SGDLS, CDR2 YYNGEE. CDR3: CASSVMGPTDTQYF. CDR3 DNA sequence: TGTGCCAGCAGCGTCATGGGCCCCACAGATACGCAGTATTTT.